The 6 T cell receptor beta chains below were found in one sample sequenced in a study of cytomegalovirus exposure and HLA in healthy donors (dated by TCRdb to about 2017). Library method: the immunoSEQ multiplex PCR assay. A mixture of 60 forward primers for TCR Vbeta segments and 13 reverse primers for TCR Jbeta segments was used in the multiplex PCR. TCRdb provides this immuneACCESS table in a form limited to in-frame rearrangements. Some clones are lacking; in checked studies, under half of them reflect an unresolved V gene, and why the rest are absent is not known. The table for this sample lists about 160,000 clones; almost 80% of them were counted only once. Together, the top ten hold about 1.5% of the sample. The sample taken for sequencing was PBMCs. Source of these receptors: a male donor in good health and CMV-seronegative.

This clone came up a few times. J is TRBJ1-1 and V is TRBV7-9; TRBD1 matches at 8 bases. This CDR3 is built from 14 residues. Germline values: CDR1 SEHNR, CDR2 FQNEAQ (reference sequence). J was trimmed by 5 bases and V by 4 bases; bases with no gene match: 6. The DNA for the CDR3 is TGTGCCAGCAGCTCACACAGGGGGTCGACTGAAGCTTTCTTT. It specifies CASSSHRGSTEAFF.

The chain joins TRBV4-2 to TRBJ1-2, with TRBD1 matching 8 bases. Germline V gene lookup returns CDR1 LGHNA and CDR2 YNFKEQ. V lost 0 bases, J lost 4 bases, and 10 bases stayed unmatched. The CDR3 is made up of 17 amino acids. CDR3: CASSQDPDRGEGYGYTF. DNA of the CDR3: TGTGCCAGCAGCCAAGATCCTGACAGGGGTGAGGGCTATGGCTACACCTTC.

The chain is built from TRBV18 and TRBJ2-1, with D possibly being TRBD2 (5 bases). Per the germline V gene, CDR1 is KGHSH and CDR2 is LQKENI. Trimming left V 6 bases short and J 3 bases short, with 18 bases between. The CDR3 is 16 residues long. This chain's CDR3 is CASSSGLNLDYNEQFF. The CDR3 DNA is TGTGCCAGCTCGTCGGGATTGAATTTAGACTACAATGAGCAGTTCTTC. The full variable domain, with the rest looked up from reference TRBV18 and TRBJ2-1, is NAGVMQNPRHLVRRRGQEARLRCSPMKGHSHVYWYRQLPEEGLKFMVYLQKENIIDESGMPKERFSAEFPKEGPSILRIQQVVRGDSAAYFCASSSGLNLDYNEQFFGPGTRLTVL.

The chain joins TRBV5-4 to TRBJ1-1, with 7 bases aligning to TRBD1. The germline V gene encodes CDR1 SGHNT and CDR2 YYREEE (reference sequence). The CDR3 spans 15 residues. With 3 bases clipped from V and 2 bases from J, the junction kept 7 bases outside the gene matches. The CDR3 nucleotides read TGTGCCAGCAGCTCCCCGACAGGGCTAAACACTGAAGCTTTCTTT. It encodes CASSSPTGLNTEAFF.

This sequence joins TRBV5-8 and TRBJ1-1; 12 positions match TRBD1. The germline V gene has CDR1 SGHTS and CDR2 YDEGEE. There are 13 residues in the CDR3. Germline trimming cut 3 bases from V and 10 bases from J; bases unmatched to any gene: 4. The CDR3 loop is CASSSGQGATAFF. DNA of the CDR3: TGTGCCAGCAGCTCGGGACAGGGGGCCACAGCTTTCTTT.

This clone was seen a handful of times. CDR3 in DNA: TGTGCCAGTAGTATTGGCGGACAGGGGGCTTTTGAGCAGTACTTC. The encoded protein is CASSIGGQGAFEQYF. V gene TRBV19 combines with J gene TRBJ2-7; 11 nucleotides match TRBD1. This CDR3 has 15 residues. Germline V gives CDR1 LNHDA, CDR2 SQIVND (reference sequence). The ends lost 3 bases at V and 7 bases at J; junction bases unmatched: 8. The full variable domain, completed using reference TRBV19 and TRBJ2-7, is DGGITQSPKYLFRKEGQNVTLSCEQNLNHDAMYWYRQDPGQGLRLIYYSQIVNDFQKGDIAEGYSVSREKKESFPLTVTSAQKNPTAFYLCASSIGGQGAFEQYFGPGTRLTVT.